The 16 T cell receptor beta chains listed next were all sequenced from one sample in a study of blood T cell repertoires in COVID-19. Assay used: immunoSEQ multiplex PCR; TCRdb lists only in-frame clones, some missing. Among tens of thousands of clones, around 85% were seen once, and the ten largest hold 1.4%. Material: peripheral blood. Every receptor here comes from a woman in her sixties or seventies with acute or convalescent COVID-19.

In its sample, this clone was seen a few times. This sequence joins TRBV2 and TRBJ1-1, with 7 nucleotides matching TRBD1. The CDR3 covers 14 residues. Germline V gives CDR1 SNHLY, CDR2 FYNNEI. V was pared by 6 bases and J by 4 bases, with 8 bases of the junction left unmatched. The chain's CDR3 is CASRGQGVVTEAFF. The CDR3, as DNA: TGTGCCAGCAGGGGGCAGGGGGTGGTCACTGAAGCTTTCTTT.

This clone appeared once. The chain has TRBV5-1 and TRBJ1-1; tentatively, D is TRBD1 (5 bases). Germline-derived CDR1 and CDR2 are SGHRS and YFSETQ. The germline V and J ends were trimmed by 4 bases and 1 base, with 17 bases remaining between them. The CDR3 has 16 amino acids. In DNA, the CDR3 is TGCGCCAGCAGCCCTAGAATGGGGACTGGGAACACTGAAGCTTTCTTT. Its translation is CASSPRMGTGNTEAFF.

This clone showed up just once. The chain links TRBV29-1 to TRBJ1-1; D not resolved. Germline loops: CDR1 SQVTM, CDR2 ANQGSEA. The CDR3 has 10 amino acids. The CDR3 nucleotides are TGCAGTATAGAACGCAATGAAGCTTTCTTT. This translates into CSIERNEAFF.

The chain joins TRBV29-1 to TRBJ1-4; D possibly corresponds to TRBD1 (6 bases). The CDR3 consists of 14 residues. Germline CDR1 and CDR2: SQVTM and ANQGSEA. V lost 6 bases, J lost 7 bases, and 18 bases lay in between. CDR3 sequence reads: CSVADRWLGEKLFF. The CDR3, as DNA: TGCAGCGTCGCTGACAGGTGGTTGGGTGAAAAACTGTTTTTT.

The CDR3 here is CASSVVRDREDYGYTF. CDR3 nucleotides: TGTGCCAGCAGCGTAGTTCGGGACAGGGAGGACTATGGCTACACCTTC. The rearrangement uses TRBV9 and TRBJ1-2; 9 nucleotides align to TRBD1. There are 16 residues in the CDR3. V dropped 0 bases and J dropped 3; count of bases not matched to a gene: 6. Germline V gives CDR1 SGDLS, CDR2 YYNGEE.

The V call is TRBV2, the J call TRBJ1-5; TRBD1 aligns across 7 bases. V lost 6 bases, J lost 4 bases, and 3 bases stayed unmatched. The V gene's germline CDR1 is SNHLY and CDR2 FYNNEI. The CDR3 sequence is 13 residues long. CDR3 in DNA: TGTGCCAGCAGCACAGGGGAAAATCAGCCCCAGCATTTT. It is translated as CASSTGENQPQHF.

V gene TRBV4-2 combines with J gene TRBJ1-4, with D tentatively TRBD1 (6 bases). Germline V lookup: CDR1 LGHNA, CDR2 YNFKEQ. V dropped 4 bases and J dropped 8 bases, with 26 bases sitting between them. The CDR3 has 18 residues. CDR3 DNA: TGTGCCAGCAGCCCCGGGGGGGGGCCCTCAGGGGAGTGGGAAAAACTGTTTTTT. Residues: CASSPGGGPSGEWEKLFF.

This chain connects TRBV19 to TRBJ1-5, with 8 bases matching TRBD1. The V segment lost 7 bases and the J segment 1 base; nucleotides outside the gene matches: 9. The germline gives CDR1 LNHDA, CDR2 SQIVND (reference sequence). This CDR3 region has 16 residues. The CDR3 DNA reads TGTGCCAGTACCATGGGGACAGGTACCAGCAATCAGCCCCAGCATTTT. As protein: CASTMGTGTSNQPQHF.

This clone was seen only once. The chain uses TRBV27 and TRBJ1-6; D remains unclear. CDR3 length equals 15 residues. The V end was cut by 2 bases, the J end by 5 bases, with 10 bases between. Germline V gene sequence: CDR1 MNHEY, CDR2 SMNVEV (reference sequence). CDR3 nucleotides: TGTGCCAGCAGTTTAGAGTACGGGAATAATTCACCCCTCCACTTT. This sequence encodes CASSLEYGNNSPLHF.

The chain is built from TRBV6-5 and TRBJ1-5, with D possibly TRBD1 on 6 matching bases. This CDR3 region has 14 residues. V lost 6 bases and J lost 1, with 10 bases in between. Germline V gives CDR1 MNHEY, CDR2 SVGAGI. For the CDR3, the DNA is TGTGCCAGCAGGCCAGACAGGAGCAATCAGCCCCAGCATTTT. Amino acid sequence: CASRPDRSNQPQHF.

The V and J genes are TRBV14 and TRBJ2-4, with 8 bases fitting TRBD1. The CDR3 has 17 amino acids. Trimming took 5 bases from V and 2 from J; bases not matched to a gene: 11. CDR1 SGHDN and CDR2 FVKESK come from the germline V gene. CDR3 amino acids: CASSNPPTGVPKNIQYF. The CDR3 coding sequence is TGTGCCAGCAGCAATCCCCCGACAGGGGTTCCCAAAAACATTCAGTACTTC.

A single count supports this clone. The chain has TRBV6-1 and TRBJ1-2; perhaps TRBD1 as D (6 bases). This CDR3 comprises 14 residues. Trimming took 2 bases from V and 2 from J, leaving 9 bases between them. Germline CDR1 reads MNHNS; CDR2 reads SASEGT. The DNA for the CDR3 is TGTGCCAGCAGTGAAACAGGGTCGAACTATGGCTACACCTTC. Its translation: CASSETGSNYGYTF.

The chain uses TRBV13 and TRBJ1-2; D unresolved. Trimming stripped 0 bases from V and 4 bases from J, with 15 bases between. CDR1 and CDR2 from the germline V gene are PRHDT and FYEKMQ (reference sequence). CDR3 length: 16 residues. CDR3 region: CASSLGRESRPYGYTF. The CDR3 region has the DNA TGTGCCAGCAGCTTAGGGAGGGAAAGCCGCCCCTATGGCTACACCTTC.

The V call is TRBV6-1, the J call TRBJ2-1, with a possible D match to TRBD2 (6 bases). V was trimmed by 3 bases and J by 15 bases, leaving 15 bases between them. Germline V gene lookup returns CDR1 MNHNS and CDR2 SASEGT. The CDR3 covers 12 residues. This CDR3 is CASSETGEVRFF. As DNA, the CDR3 is TGTGCCAGCAGTGAGACGGGGGAGGTAAGGTTCTTC.

This rearrangement joins TRBV30 to TRBJ2-1; 9 bases map to TRBD2. Germline V gives CDR1 GTSNPN, CDR2 SVGIG (reference sequence). CDR3 size: 17 residues. With V trimmed by 3 bases and J by 8 bases, 17 bases remained unmatched. CDR3 bases: TGTGCCTGGAGCGGCTTAGCGGGAGTAGTAGGGGGCCATGAGCAGTTCTTC. This encodes CAWSGLAGVVGGHEQFF.

The rearrangement links TRBV27 to TRBJ1-4; D call uncertain. In germline, CDR1 is MNHEY, CDR2 SMNVEV (reference sequence). This CDR3 is 15 amino acids long. Trimming stripped 6 bases from V and 0 bases from J, with 11 bases between. Here the CDR3 DNA reads TGTGCCAGCAGCGATTACGGGGCAACTAATGAAAAACTGTTTTTT. This encodes CASSDYGATNEKLFF.